The clone carrying this T cell receptor (beta chain) was picked up many times. The data were taken from a study of T cells in Graves' hyperthyroidism and ophthalmopathy. PBMCs were sourced from roughly 9.7 ml fresh peripheral blood. Amplification of TCR beta CDR3 regions used RNA as the template. HTBI primers were the set used in a first-round RT-PCR of the TCR CDR3. TCRdb passed the multiplex PCR reads through MiXCR, listing each CDR3 protein once. The data hold 500,000 to 600,000 distinct CDR3 sequences, with around 17% observed a single time. From germline, CDR1 is SNHLY and CDR2 FYNNEI. This CDR3 is 13 amino acids long. Losses at the gene ends were 8 bases for V and 7 bases for J; bases not matched to a gene: 10.

The origin of this receptor is a woman under 30 with Graves' hyperthyroidism. The chain employs TRBV2 and TRBJ1-1; 7 nucleotides agree with TRBD1. The material sequenced was blood. CDR3 sequence: CASGRGGQREAFF. CDR3 bases: TGTGCCAGCGGGAGGGGGGGACAGCGTGAAGCTTTCTTT.